The rows below give T cell receptor beta chains drawn from one sample of a study of ipilimumab plus nivolumab after autologous stem cell transplantation. Produced via immunoSEQ multiplex PCR; TCRdb's table is partial and in-frame only. The sample comprises more than 13,000 clones, under 85% of which are singletons, and about 10% rests with the top ten. The source material was PBMCs, sampled in a trial of ipilimumab plus nivolumab as post-transplant consolidation. Receptors were obtained from a male donor with primary mediastinal lymphoma. CDR3s include the opening cysteine and the closing phenylalanine or tryptophan. The order of the fields is clone size, V gene, D gene, J gene, CDR3 DNA, CDR3 protein. D genes are given only for firm matches. A row's size may be missing; if present it is once, few, many or a size class.

medium-sized	TRBV10-3	TRBD1	TRBJ1-1	TGTGCCATCAAGCTCCAGGGGGGAAACACTGAAGCTTTCTTT	CAIKLQGGNTEAFF
NA	TRBV11-1	TRBD2	TRBJ2-2	TGTGCCAGCAGCTTATCGAGCGGGGGGGCCGGGGAGCTGTTTTTT	CASSLSSGGAGELFF
once	TRBV15	NA	TRBJ1-5	TGTGCCACCAGCAGAGACGGCGGCAATCAGCCCCAGCATTTT	CATSRDGGNQPQHF
few	TRBV6-5	NA	TRBJ2-3	TGTGCCAGCAGATGGAATAGCGGCACAGATACGCAGTATTTT	CASRWNSGTDTQYF
few	TRBV28	NA	TRBJ2-1	TGTGCCAGCAGCGCCCCGCGGACAAGCCGGGATTATGAGCAGTTCTTC	CASSAPRTSRDYEQFF
once	TRBV12-5	NA	TRBJ2-2	TGTGCTAGTGGTTTGTACCAGGGCGGCACCGGGGAGCTGTTTTTT	CASGLYQGGTGELFF
once	TRBV15	TRBD2	TRBJ2-1	TGTGCCACCAGCAGGACAAGCGGGGGCTCCTACAATGAGCAGTTCTTC	CATSRTSGGSYNEQFF
NA	TRBV9	TRBD2	TRBJ2-2	TGTGCCAGCAGCCGCCTAGCGGCGAACACCGGGGAGCTGTTTTTT	CASSRLAANTGELFF
few	TRBV7-2	NA	TRBJ2-7	TGTGCCAGCAGCCCCCTAGGCAGGGGTTCCTACGAGCAGTACTTC	CASSPLGRGSYEQYF
few	TRBV5-4	NA	TRBJ1-3	TGTGCCAGCAGCTCAGGGGACTCTGGAAACACCATATATTTT	CASSSGDSGNTIYF
few	TRBV7-2	TRBD2	TRBJ2-1	TGTGCCAGCAGCTTACCGACCCGGACTAGCGGCTACAATGAGCAGTTCTTC	CASSLPTRTSGYNEQFF
NA	TRBV6-5	NA	TRBJ2-7	TGTGCCAGCAGGACAGACTCCTACGAGCAGTACTTC	CASRTDSYEQYF
NA	TRBV28	TRBD2	TRBJ2-5	TGTGCCAGCAGTTCAGGGACTACACGCTTTCAAGAGACCCAGTACTTC	CASSSGTTRFQETQYF
NA	TRBV29-1	NA	TRBJ1-5	TGCAGCGTCTTGGACAGCCCTAGCAATCAGCCCCAGCATTTT	CSVLDSPSNQPQHF
NA	TRBV6-4	NA	TRBJ1-6	TGTGCCAGCAGTTGGCTGGACACGAGCTCCTATAATTCACCCCTCCACTTT	CASSWLDTSSYNSPLHF
NA	TRBV4-2	TRBD1	TRBJ2-5	TGTGCCAGCAGCCAAGAGACAGGGGAAGGGGAGACCCAGTACTTC	CASSQETGEGETQYF
NA	TRBV19	NA	TRBJ1-5	TGTGCCAGTAGTGGGCACAGCAATCAGCCCCAGCATTTT	CASSGHSNQPQHF
once	TRBV27	NA	TRBJ2-7	TGTGCCAGCAGCCTACAGGGGGGGTTCTCCTACGAGCAGTACTTC	CASSLQGGFSYEQYF
once	TRBV7-7	TRBD2	TRBJ2-1	TGTGCTAGCAGCCTAGCGGGAGGGGGGACGAATGAGCAGTTCTTC	CASSLAGGGTNEQFF
once	TRBV6-6	TRBD1	TRBJ1-1	TGTGCCAGCGGTACAGGGGTGGACACTGAAGCTTTCTTT	CASGTGVDTEAFF
NA	TRBV6-1	TRBD1	TRBJ2-5	TGTGCCAGCAGTCGAAACAGGGGTCTAGAGACCCAGTACTTC	CASSRNRGLETQYF
NA	TRBV6-5	NA	TRBJ2-3	TGTGCCAGCAGTTACAGTCTGGGGGCAGATACGCAGTATTTT	CASSYSLGADTQYF
NA	TRBV6-5	TRBD2	TRBJ2-1	TGTGCCAGCAGTTACCAGCGGGAGAGGAATGAGCAGTTCTTC	CASSYQRERNEQFF
NA	TRBV5-5	NA	TRBJ1-2	TGTGCCAGCAGCTTGATCGGACTTAACTATGGCTACACCTTC	CASSLIGLNYGYTF
NA	TRBV5-1	TRBD1	TRBJ2-1	TGCGCCAGCAGCTTATCCGGGACAGGGGGCAATGAGCAGTTCTTC	CASSLSGTGGNEQFF
NA	TRBV7-2	NA	TRBJ2-7	TGTGCCAGCAGCGCCCCTCATAGCGCGGAGAGCTCCTACGAGCAGTACTTC	CASSAPHSAESSYEQYF
NA	TRBV10-2	NA	TRBJ2-7	TGCGCCAGCAGTGCGGGACAAGCCTTCGAGCAGTACTTC	CASSAGQAFEQYF
NA	TRBV6-6	TRBD1	TRBJ1-5	TGTGCCAGCAGTTACGGGGGACAGGGAGGCAATCAGCCCCAGCATTTT	CASSYGGQGGNQPQHF
NA	TRBV28	TRBD2	TRBJ2-7	TGTGCCAGCAGATCTAGCGGGACTCTCTCCGAGCAGTACTTC	CASRSSGTLSEQYF
NA	TRBV7-2	NA	TRBJ2-7	TGTGCCAGCAGCCCTATTAACCGGGGGGCCGGGACCTACGAGCAGTACTTC	CASSPINRGAGTYEQYF
NA	TRBV18	TRBD1	TRBJ1-1	TGTGCCAGCTCAGACAGGGAGAACACTGAAGCTTTCTTT	CASSDRENTEAFF
NA	TRBV5-5	NA	TRBJ2-7	TGTGCCAGCAGCCTAACGGGGCACCAAACCTACGAGCAGTACTTC	CASSLTGHQTYEQYF
medium-sized	TRBV6-1	NA	TRBJ1-2	TGTGCCAGCAGTGAACCTGGACTGGCTAACTATGGCTACACCTTC	CASSEPGLANYGYTF
NA	TRBV5-1	NA	TRBJ2-3	TGCGCCAGCAGTAAGCAACCAACCATCCTCACAGATACGCAGTATTTT	CASSKQPTILTDTQYF
few	TRBV27	NA	TRBJ1-1	TGTGCCAGCAGTCATAAGACGAGAAACACTGAAGCTTTCTTT	CASSHKTRNTEAFF
NA	TRBV4-1	NA	TRBJ2-1	TGCGCCAGCAGCCAAGATCGGGGGGGACAGGGTAGGCGTGAGCAGTTCTTC	CASSQDRGGQGRREQFF
few	TRBV25-1	NA	TRBJ2-7	TGTGCCAGCAGTTTACAAGCGGAGCAGTACTTC	CASSLQAEQYF
NA	TRBV5-6	NA	TRBJ2-7	TGTGCCAGCAGCCCGGTGGGGTATAGGGGAGGAAGCTCCTACGAGCAGTACTTC	CASSPVGYRGGSSYEQYF
NA	TRBV7-2	TRBD2	TRBJ2-2	TGTGCCAGCAGCCCGGGGGGGGAGCGAGAAATCGCGAACACCGGGGAGCTGTTTTTT	CASSPGGEREIANTGELFF
once	TRBV5-1	NA	TRBJ2-5	TGCGCCAGCAGCGTGGACAGTACCCAAGAGACCCAGTACTTC	CASSVDSTQETQYF
NA	TRBV4-2	NA	TRBJ2-2	TGTGCCAGCAGCCCCTGGGCGACAGAGAACACCGGGGAGCTGTTTTTT	CASSPWATENTGELFF